Below are 32 T cell receptor beta chains sequenced from a single sample in a study of blood T cell repertoires in COVID-19 (dated by TCRdb to the early 2020s). Library creation used the immunoSEQ multiplex PCR assay. TCRdb re-hosts the immuneACCESS table, in-frame sequences only. Its copies lack some clones; in the studies checked, an unresolved V gene accounts for under half of them, and the cause for the rest is not known. For this sample there are 150,000 to 200,000 clones; around 80% appear just once. Around 16% of the sample is held by the ten biggest clonotypes. The sequencing input was PBMCs or T cells enriched from blood (not recorded which). The origin of the receptors is a woman aged 50 to 60 with acute COVID-19.

The V and J genes are TRBV9 and TRBJ2-3; 8 positions match TRBD2. Germline CDR1 reads SGDLS; CDR2 reads YYNGEE. V shed 3 bases, J shed 1 base, and the junction held 4 bases outside the gene matches. CDR3 length: 15 residues. This chain's CDR3 is CASSDIGGGTDTQYF. Here the CDR3 DNA reads TGTGCCAGCAGCGACATCGGGGGGGGCACAGATACGCAGTATTTT.

This clone was counted a single time. The rearrangement joins TRBV27 to TRBJ1-2; maybe TRBD1 (5 bases). Trimming stripped 0 bases from V and 8 bases from J, with 16 bases between. CDR1 is MNHEY and CDR2 is SMNVEV in the germline V gene (reference sequence). The CDR3 length is 15 residues. Here the CDR3 DNA reads TGTGCCAGCAGTTTATCCCCCAAAGGGGTGGGAGGCTACACCTTC. It is translated as CASSLSPKGVGGYTF.

This chain links TRBV18 with TRBJ2-7; tentative D call: TRBD1 (8 bases). The V end lost 3 bases, the J end lost 5 bases, and 20 bases lay between the germline ends. Germline V gives CDR1 KGHSH, CDR2 LQKENI. This CDR3 spans 16 amino acids. CDR3 protein: CASSPGGSGGDHEQYV. The CDR3 nucleotides read TGTGCCAGCTCACCGGGGGGGTCAGGGGGCGATCACGAGCAGTACGTC.

The CDR3 DNA follows: TGTGCCAGCTCCTTCTCAGGACAGGGTATTCAGCCCCAGCATTTT. Protein: CASSFSGQGIQPQHF. J is TRBJ1-5 and V is TRBV18; 8 positions match TRBD1. This CDR3 has 15 amino acids. Germline-derived CDR1 and CDR2 are KGHSH and LQKENI. The V and J ends lost 6 bases and 6 bases, in that order; junction bases with no gene match: 10.

The gene calls are TRBV10-1 and TRBJ1-2; 7 bases map to TRBD1. Losses at the gene ends were 6 bases for V and 5 bases for J; bases not matched to a gene: 12. Germline CDR1 reads WNHNN; CDR2 reads SYGVQD (reference sequence). The CDR3 covers 15 residues. As DNA, the CDR3 is TGCGCCAGCAGCGGAACCCGGGACAGCGAATATGGCTACACCTTC. It codes for CASSGTRDSEYGYTF.

On this clone itself: Other nucleotide sequences in the sample specify the same CDR3. J is TRBJ1-1 and V is TRBV9, with unresolved D. CDR3 length: 14 amino acids. CDR1 is SGDLS, CDR2 YYNGEE, per germline. The V and J ends lost 0 bases and 5 bases respectively, with 11 bases between them. CDR3 nucleotides: TGTGCCAGCAGCGTAGAAGGAGGGTATACTGAAGCTTTCTTT. Translating it yields CASSVEGGYTEAFF.

The V and J genes are TRBV29-1 and TRBJ1-3, with 10 bases matching TRBD1. In germline, CDR1 is SQVTM, CDR2 ANQGSEA. The ends lost 7 bases at V and 1 base at J; junction bases unmatched: 4. CDR3 length equals 14 residues. CDR3 DNA sequence: TGCAGCGCCAGGGACAGGGGATCTGGAAACACCATATATTTT. It codes for CSARDRGSGNTIYF.

In this sample, this clone turned up a few times. The rearrangement uses TRBV5-8 and TRBJ2-7, with D perhaps TRBD1 (5 bases). The CDR3 totals 16 residues. The germline V and J ends were trimmed by 1 base and 2 bases, with 16 bases remaining between them. CDR1 and CDR2 (germline): SGHTS, YDEGEE. The CDR3 DNA follows: TGTGCCAGCAGCTTGAATTTCTATCAGGGAACCTACGAGCAGTACGTC. It yields the protein CASSLNFYQGTYEQYV.

V is TRBV28 and J is TRBJ2-7; a weak D match, TRBD1 (6 bases). The V and J ends lost 4 bases and 1 base respectively, with 11 bases between them. Germline CDR1 MDHEN, CDR2 SYDVKM. This CDR3 has 14 residues. In nucleotides, the CDR3 is TGTGCCAGCAGTTCGCCTACAGGGTCCTACGAGCAGTACGTC. Its protein is CASSSPTGSYEQYV.

This sequence joins TRBV5-1 and TRBJ1-2, with TRBD1 matching over 7 bases. V was clipped by 4 bases and J by 0 bases; unmatched bases: 3. CDR1 and CDR2 (germline): SGHRS, YFSETQ. The CDR3 sequence is 14 residues long. Written as DNA, the CDR3 is TGCGCCAGCAGCACCAGGGGGTCTAACTATGGCTACACCTTC. Encoded protein: CASSTRGSNYGYTF.

Only a few counts were recorded for this clone. The rearrangement joins TRBV3-1 (or the pseudogene TRBV3-2) to TRBJ2-1; 11 nucleotides match TRBD2. Unmatched junction bases numbered 10, after V lost 0 bases and J lost 3 bases. CDR1 and CDR2 from the germline V gene are LGHDT and YNNKEL (reference sequence). The CDR3 spans 19 residues. The chain's CDR3 is CASSQESGASGGIYNEQFF. The CDR3 bases are TGTGCCAGCAGCCAAGAGTCTGGGGCTAGCGGGGGGATCTACAATGAGCAGTTCTTC.

This chain links TRBV4-3 with TRBJ1-1; 7 positions agree with TRBD1. The germline V gene encodes CDR1 LGHNA and CDR2 YSLEER. With 2 bases clipped from V and 8 bases from J, the junction kept 11 bases outside the gene matches. The CDR3 has 15 residues. The CDR3 reads CASSQQEEGAAEAFF. In DNA form, the CDR3 reads TGCGCCAGCAGCCAACAGGAGGAGGGGGCAGCGGAAGCTTTCTTT.

This chain uses TRBV27 with TRBJ2-3; 9 nucleotides agree with TRBD1. The germline V gene has CDR1 MNHEY and CDR2 SMNVEV (reference sequence). V dropped 6 bases and J dropped 2; count of bases not matched to a gene: 3. The CDR3 is made up of 14 amino acids. CDR3 sequence reads: CASRTGGFTDTQYF. CDR3 coding DNA: TGTGCCAGCAGAACAGGGGGCTTCACAGATACGCAGTATTTT.

This clone was seen a single time. The chain links TRBV3-1 (or the pseudogene TRBV3-2) to TRBJ1-2, with a possible D match to TRBD1 (5 bases). V was clipped by 3 bases and J by 1 base, with 9 bases between them. Germline V gene data show CDR1 as LGHDT and CDR2 as YNNKEL (reference sequence). This CDR3 has 14 residues. The CDR3 loop is CASSQQGLNYGYTF. The CDR3 DNA follows: TGTGCCAGCAGCCAGCAGGGACTTAACTATGGCTACACCTTC.

This chain connects TRBV28 to TRBJ1-6; 8 positions match TRBD1. Per the germline V gene, CDR1 is MDHEN and CDR2 is SYDVKM. This CDR3 region has 15 residues. V trimming: 7 bases; J trimming: 5 bases; junction bases outside the gene matches: 7. CDR3 loop: CASIRSGGNNSPLHF. DNA of the CDR3: TGTGCCAGCATTCGGTCAGGGGGCAATAATTCACCCCTCCACTTT.

This chain joins TRBV24-1 and TRBJ2-5, with D maybe TRBD1 (6 bases). This CDR3 contains 15 residues. Trimming left V 5 bases short and J 5 bases short, with 17 bases between. Per the germline V gene, CDR1 is KGHDR and CDR2 is SFDVKD. In nucleotides, the CDR3 is TGTGCCACCAGTGCCACCGACAGGCCCCAGGAGACCCAGTACTTC. It codes for CATSATDRPQETQYF.

This chain connects TRBV29-1 to TRBJ1-5, with D maybe TRBD1 (6 bases). Per the germline V gene, CDR1 is SQVTM and CDR2 is ANQGSEA. This CDR3 contains 13 residues. V lost 4 bases and J lost 3, with 10 bases in between. This CDR3 reads CSVGTGPNQPQHF. The CDR3 DNA follows: TGCAGCGTTGGAACAGGGCCCAATCAGCCCCAGCATTTT.

The V call is TRBV1, the J call TRBJ2-7; TRBD2 reflects the table's D call only, with no check against the DNA. TRBV1 is termed a pseudogene. CDR3 length: 16 residues. Written as DNA, the CDR3 is TGCACCAGCAACCTATCTCTAGCGGGGGCGTCCTACGAGCAGTACGTC. Translating gives CTSNLSLAGASYEQYV.

The V call is TRBV9, the J call TRBJ2-2; 7 bases are a match to TRBD1. Germline CDR1 is SGDLS and CDR2 is YYNGEE. V dropped 4 bases and J dropped 6; count of bases not matched to a gene: 9. This CDR3 is built from 15 residues. CDR3 sequence reads: CASSTDDRAPGELFF. The CDR3 region has the DNA TGTGCCAGCAGCACCGACGACAGGGCTCCCGGGGAGCTGTTTTTT.

The chain has TRBV11-2 and TRBJ2-5; 7 bases align to TRBD2. The CDR3 consists of 12 residues. The V segment lost 11 bases and the J segment 5 bases; nucleotides outside the gene matches: 8. Germline-derived CDR1 and CDR2 are SGHAT and FQNNGV. CDR3 bases: TGTGCCGGGGGGGAGCTCGGGGAGACCCAGTACTTC. This translates into CAGGELGETQYF.

This chain links TRBV28 with TRBJ1-5; D may be TRBD1 (5 bases). Trimming stripped 4 bases from V and 9 bases from J, with 7 bases between. The CDR3 sequence is 11 residues long. Looked up from germline, CDR1 is MDHEN and CDR2 is SYDVKM. The DNA of the CDR3 is TGTGCCAGCAGTTCAGGGTGGCCCCAGCATTTT. This translates into CASSSGWPQHF.

The genes are TRBV29-1 and TRBJ1-1; the match to TRBD1 covers 8 bases. The CDR3 has 12 residues. Germline assignment: CDR1 SQVTM and CDR2 ANQGSEA. Trimming at V came to 7 bases and at J to 0 bases, leaving 1 base not matched to a gene. CDR3 sequence: CSAGGMNTEAFF. Here the CDR3 DNA reads TGCAGCGCAGGGGGCATGAACACTGAAGCTTTCTTT.

This chain joins TRBV18 and TRBJ2-3; TRBD1 agrees at 9 bases. Losses at the gene ends were 5 bases for V and 1 base for J; bases not matched to a gene: 4. Germline V gene lookup returns CDR1 KGHSH and CDR2 LQKENI. There are 15 residues in the CDR3. The CDR3 DNA sequence: TGTGCCAGCTCAGGGACAGGGTTCGGCACAGATACGCAGTATTTT. Encoded protein: CASSGTGFGTDTQYF.

The rearrangement links TRBV7-8 to TRBJ2-3; D perhaps matches TRBD2 (7 bases). The germline gives CDR1 SGHVS, CDR2 FQNEAQ. Trimming took 5 bases from V and 0 from J, leaving 15 bases between them. The CDR3 is 16 amino acids. In DNA form, the CDR3 reads TGTGCCAGCAGCCGAGCCGGGGGGCTTAGCACAGATACGCAGTATTTT. Translation: CASSRAGGLSTDTQYF. The whole variable domain, filled in from reference TRBV7-8 and TRBJ2-3, reads GAGVSQSPRYKVAKRGQDVALRCDPISGHVSLFWYQQALGQGPEFLTYFQNEAQLDKSGLPSDRFFAERPEGSVSTLKIQRTQQEDSAVYLCASSRAGGLSTDTQYFGPGTRLTVL.

The rearrangement links TRBV4-3 to TRBJ1-2, with D perhaps matching TRBD1 (6 bases). The V end was cut by 1 base, the J end by 4 bases, with 16 bases between. Germline CDR1 LGHNA, CDR2 YSLEER. This CDR3 contains 16 residues. CDR3 in amino acids: CASSQGVNRDGYGYTF. The CDR3, as DNA: TGCGCCAGCAGCCAAGGCGTAAACAGGGACGGCTATGGCTACACCTTC.

The chain couples TRBV4-3 to TRBJ2-3; D not resolved. The length of the CDR3 is 13 residues. Germline V gene sequence: CDR1 LGHNA, CDR2 YSLEER. Trimming took 4 bases from V and 6 from J, leaving 11 bases between them. CDR3 in amino acids: CASSPLPGDTQYF. The DNA for the CDR3 is TGCGCCAGCAGCCCCCTCCCCGGGGATACGCAGTATTTT.

V is TRBV11-1 and J is TRBJ1-6; a possible D gene is TRBD1 (6 bases). This CDR3 contains 14 residues. CDR1 and CDR2 from the germline V gene are SGHAT and FQDESV (reference sequence). The V gene lost 5 bases and the J gene lost 7 bases, with 12 bases spanning the gap. The CDR3 coding sequence is TGTGCCAGCAGCCGTACAGGGAACAATTCACCCCTCCACTTT. Translated: CASSRTGNNSPLHF.

This clone occurred a few times. V gene TRBV5-8 combines with J gene TRBJ1-1; D might be TRBD1 (5 bases). The germline V gene encodes CDR1 SGHTS and CDR2 YDEGEE. V dropped 4 bases and J dropped 12 bases, with 19 bases sitting between them. The CDR3 is 13 residues long. This chain's CDR3 is CASSPGIGGMSFF. CDR3 in DNA: TGTGCCAGCAGCCCGGGGATCGGGGGAATGTCTTTCTTT.

This clone was seen repeatedly, ten times or more. This chain connects TRBV7-3 to TRBJ2-2; TRBD1 might be the D (5 bases). Trimming shortened V by 1 base and J by 2 bases, and 8 bases separated the two germline ends. CDR1 and CDR2 from the germline V gene are SGHTA and FQGTGA. The CDR3 has 15 residues. CDR3 DNA: TGTGCCAGCAGCTTAATGGGGCTCAACACCGGGGAGCTGTTTTTT. Amino acids: CASSLMGLNTGELFF.

The V call is TRBV28, the J call TRBJ2-7; 7 positions agree with TRBD1. The ends lost 7 bases at V and 2 bases at J; junction bases unmatched: 5. CDR1 is MDHEN, CDR2 SYDVKM, per germline. There are 13 residues in the CDR3. The CDR3 loop is CASKGRGTYEQYV. The CDR3 DNA reads as TGTGCCAGCAAGGGCAGGGGGACCTACGAGCAGTACGTC.

This clone was observed a few times. The CDR3 DNA follows: TGTGCCAGCTCACCGGACAGGGGTAGTAATTCACCCCTCCACTTT. As protein: CASSPDRGSNSPLHF. The V gene is TRBV18, the J gene TRBJ1-6; 9 bases line up with TRBD1. The CDR3 loop spans 15 amino acids. Germline loops: CDR1 KGHSH, CDR2 LQKENI. With 3 bases clipped from V and 6 bases from J, the junction kept 3 bases outside the gene matches. The variable domain in full, with the rest retrieved from reference TRBV18 and TRBJ1-6, is NAGVMQNPRHLVRRRGQEARLRCSPMKGHSHVYWYRQLPEEGLKFMVYLQKENIIDESGMPKERFSAEFPKEGPSILRIQQVVRGDSAAYFCASSPDRGSNSPLHFGNGTRLTVT.

This clone was detected once. The CDR3 spells CASSHYGPSGAIYF. The CDR3 coding sequence is TGTGCCAGCAGCCATTACGGGCCGTCCGGGGCCATATATTTT. The rearrangement links TRBV14 to TRBJ1-3; no reliable D call. Trimming left V 3 bases short and J 11 bases short, with 17 bases between. CDR1 and CDR2 (germline): SGHDN, FVKESK. This CDR3 spans 14 amino acids.